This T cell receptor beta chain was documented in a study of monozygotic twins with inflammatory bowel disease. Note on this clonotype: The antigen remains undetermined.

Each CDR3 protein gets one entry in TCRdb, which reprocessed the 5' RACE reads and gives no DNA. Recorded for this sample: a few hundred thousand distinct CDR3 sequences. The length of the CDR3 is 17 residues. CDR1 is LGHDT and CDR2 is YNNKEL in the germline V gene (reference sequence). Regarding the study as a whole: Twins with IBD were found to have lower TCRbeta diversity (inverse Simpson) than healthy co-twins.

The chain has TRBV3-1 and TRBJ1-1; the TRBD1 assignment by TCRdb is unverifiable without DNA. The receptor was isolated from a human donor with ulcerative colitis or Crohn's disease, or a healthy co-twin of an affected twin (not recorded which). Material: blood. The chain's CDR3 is CASSRTGQTTVNTEAFF.